This is a list of T cell receptor beta chains from one sample in a study of response to subunit inactivated influenza vaccine. TCRdb reprocessed the RT-PCR reads via MiXCR and lists one record per CDR3 protein. The sample consists of about 700,000 distinct CDR3 sequences, over 11% of them appearing once. Sequencing was performed on PBMCs from blood, taken approximately 15 days before vaccination. The origin of the receptors is a man aged 50 to 59 who received an inactivated influenza vaccine. Each CDR3 is given with its conserved first and last residue. D genes are given only for firm matches. Where a row states a size, it is once, few, many or the class of an expanded clone; other rows omit it.

cdr3_nt	cdr3_aa	clone_size	d_call	v_call	j_call
TGTGCCAGCAAGAGGGTCGGGACAGGGACCTTCGGCTACACCTTC	CASKRVGTGTFGYTF	-	TRBD1	TRBV28	TRBJ1-2
TGCGCCAGCAGCCAAGATCGCGGAAACACCATATATTTT	CASSQDRGNTIYF	-	-	TRBV4-3	TRBJ1-3
TGTGCCAGCAGTGAACAGGGCCTCTATGGCTACACCTTC	CASSEQGLYGYTF	many	-	TRBV25-1	TRBJ1-2
TGTGCCAGCAGCTTAATTGGCAGGAGGACAGATACGCAGTATTTT	CASSLIGRRTDTQYF	-	-	TRBV7-9	TRBJ2-3
TGTGCCAGCAGCGTAGATCCAGGGGGCTGGACCGGGGAGCTGTTTTTT	CASSVDPGGWTGELFF	-	TRBD1	TRBV9	TRBJ2-2
TGCAGTGCTGGGACAACCGGGACAGACTATGGCTACACCTTC	CSAGTTGTDYGYTF	few	TRBD1	TRBV20-1	TRBJ1-2
TGTGCCAGCAGAGAGACAGGGGGTTTTTCACCCCTCCACTTT	CASRETGGFSPLHF	-	TRBD1	TRBV25-1	TRBJ1-6
TGCAGTGCAACCAGCCCGGTCAGGGCCGAGCGACCCGGGGAGCTGTTTTTT	CSATSPVRAERPGELFF	-	-	TRBV20-1	TRBJ2-2
TGTGCCAGCAGTTACGGGCTGGCGATGGATACGCAGTATTTT	CASSYGLAMDTQYF	-	-	TRBV6-2/TRBV6-3	TRBJ2-3
TGTGCCAGCAGCCCGACAGGGGGCCCCGATACGCAGTATTTT	CASSPTGGPDTQYF	few	TRBD1	TRBV7-3	TRBJ2-3
TGTGCCAGCAGCGACAGACCTGGGGGCTACACCTTC	CASSDRPGGYTF	-	-	TRBV13	TRBJ1-2
TGTGCCAGCAGCCCCCAGGTTCTTCAGGGACGGACGATTTATGGCTACACCTTC	CASSPQVLQGRTIYGYTF	few	-	TRBV11-1	TRBJ1-2
TGCAGCGTTAAGGAACTACAGGGGGCCGTAGCTTTCTTT	CSVKELQGAVAFF	many	TRBD1	TRBV29-1	TRBJ1-1
TGCGCCAGCAGCATACAGGGCCACGAGCAGTACTTC	CASSIQGHEQYF	-	-	TRBV5-1	TRBJ2-7
TGCAGTGCTAGTCCACTAGCGGGAGAAACCAGTGAGACCCAGTACTTC	CSASPLAGETSETQYF	-	TRBD2	TRBV20-1	TRBJ2-5
TGTGCCAGCAGCCCGTCCGGACTAAGCTCCTACGAGCAGTACTTC	CASSPSGLSSYEQYF	many	-	TRBV7-2	TRBJ2-7
TGCAGTGCTAGAAGTCGACTAAGCACAGATACGCAGTATTTT	CSARSRLSTDTQYF	many	-	TRBV20-1	TRBJ2-3
TGTGCCAGCAGTTACTCGATAGGGGACGAGACCCAGTACTTC	CASSYSIGDETQYF	once	-	TRBV6-5	TRBJ2-5
TGTGCCAGCAGTTACTCGTCGGGGTTCTACGAGCAGTACTTC	CASSYSSGFYEQYF	-	-	TRBV6-2/TRBV6-3	TRBJ2-7
TGTGCCAGCAGTCGGCGGGGGGGCCTAAATACGCAGTATTTT	CASSRRGGLNTQYF	few	TRBD2	TRBV2	TRBJ2-3
TGTGCCAGCAGCTCCCTCCGTGGCGGGGGCACTGAAGCTTTCTTT	CASSSLRGGGTEAFF	-	-	TRBV7-2	TRBJ1-1
TGCAGCGTTGAAGTCAGGTTAGGGGTAGATACGCAGTATTTT	CSVEVRLGVDTQYF	many	-	TRBV29-1	TRBJ2-3
TGTGCCAGCAGTCCTATGTGGACAGGGGGGCCTCAAGAGACCCAGTACTTC	CASSPMWTGGPQETQYF	-	TRBD1	TRBV27	TRBJ2-5
TGTGCCAGCAGCCAAGAACCGGGACTAGCGGGGGGCCGAAGATACAATGAGCAGTTCTTC	CASSQEPGLAGGRRYNEQFF	many	TRBD2	TRBV4-2	TRBJ2-1
TGTGCCAGCAGCCTGACAGGGGAAGGAGAAGCTTTCTTT	CASSLTGEGEAFF	-	TRBD1	TRBV7-6	TRBJ1-1
TGCGCCAGCAGCTTGGGGGCTAGCGGGGCCCAAGAGACCCAGTACTTC	CASSLGASGAQETQYF	few	TRBD2	TRBV5-1	TRBJ2-5
TGTGCCAGCAGCTCCGGTAGGGTACTAGCGGGAGGGGGGACCTACAATGAGCAGTTCTTC	CASSSGRVLAGGGTYNEQFF	-	TRBD2	TRBV11-2	TRBJ2-1
TGTGCCAGCAGCGTTGACAGCCCCGCTGGGCAGCCCCAGCATTTT	CASSVDSPAGQPQHF	few	-	TRBV7-9	TRBJ1-5
TGTGCCAGCAGTTTTCCCGACAGGATGAATCAGCCCCAGCATTTT	CASSFPDRMNQPQHF	few	-	TRBV28	TRBJ1-5
TGCGCCAGCAGTACAGGCCGGGGGACCCAGTACTTC	CASSTGRGTQYF	-	-	TRBV4-3	TRBJ2-5
TGTGCCAGCAGCCAAGATTCGGTTAAGCAGTACTTC	CASSQDSVKQYF	-	-	TRBV3-1	TRBJ2-7
TGTGCCAGCAGCGTTTGGAAAGGGGGCTTTACCTCCTACGAGCAGTACTTC	CASSVWKGGFTSYEQYF	-	TRBD1	TRBV7-9	TRBJ2-7
TGTGCCAGCAGCAGACAGGGCCTGAATTCACCCCTCCACTTT	CASSRQGLNSPLHF	many	TRBD1	TRBV12-3/TRBV12-4	TRBJ1-6
TGTGCCTGGGTTAAAACAGGGCCCCCCTACGAGCAGTACTTC	CAWVKTGPPYEQYF	-	-	TRBV30	TRBJ2-7